This passage covers 6 T cell receptor beta chains from one sample sequenced in a study of metastatic and nonmetastatic thyroid tumors. Every patient underwent thyroid surgery untreated. TCRdb re-called clones via MiXCR from the PCR reads. This sample yields around 35,000 clones, of which around 15% are seen a single time; 3.4% belongs to the top ten. Sequenced sample: blood. Receptors originate from a female donor with papillary thyroid cancer or a benign thyroid nodule (not recorded which). Some clones in this sample may be carry-over from other donors' samples.

This CDR3 reads CASSFGVPGSSNQPQHF. CDR3 coding DNA: TGTGCCAGCAGCTTCGGAGTGCCAGGCTCGAGCAATCAGCCCCAGCATTTT. The chain is built from TRBV11-2 and TRBJ1-5; D is uncertain. Per the germline V gene, CDR1 is SGHAT and CDR2 is FQNNGV. This CDR3 has 17 residues. Deletions cut 3 bases from V and 1 base from J, with 16 bases between. Using reference TRBV11-2 and TRBJ1-5 for the parts outside the CDR3, the full variable domain is EAGVAQSPRYKIIEKRQSVAFWCNPISGHATLYWYQQILGQGPKLLIQFQNNGVVDDSQLPKDRFSAERLKGVDSTLKIQPAKLEDSAVYLCASSFGVPGSSNQPQHFGDGTRLSIL.

This clone was seen at least ten times. The V call is TRBV27, the J call TRBJ2-7; D is perhaps TRBD1 (6 bases). V was shortened by 2 bases and J by 2 bases, with 10 bases between the two germline ends. CDR1 is MNHEY, CDR2 SMNVEV, per germline (reference sequence). This CDR3 has 14 residues. The DNA of the CDR3 is TGTGCCAGCAGTTTAAAACAGGGTACCTACGAGCAGTACTTC. It codes for CASSLKQGTYEQYF.

This clone was observed many times. This chain connects TRBV24-1 to TRBJ2-1; TRBD2 might be the D (6 bases). The CDR3 is made up of 15 amino acids. V was trimmed by 1 base and J by 8 bases, leaving 14 bases between them. Germline CDR1 is KGHDR and CDR2 is SFDVKD. In nucleotides, the CDR3 is TGTGCCACCAGTGATTTAGTTGGAGGGTACCATGAGCAGTTCTTC. Amino acids: CATSDLVGGYHEQFF.

Ten or more counts support this clone. The chain is built from TRBV20-1 and TRBJ2-2, with D maybe TRBD2 (5 bases). Germline CDR1 and CDR2: DFQATT and SNEGSKA (reference sequence). V was pared by 3 bases and J by 5 bases, with 10 bases between. This CDR3 region has 13 residues. The CDR3 bases are TGCAGTGCTAGGGTACTAGTAACCGGGGAGCTGTTTTTT. Protein product: CSARVLVTGELFF.

This clone was observed at least ten times. V is TRBV18 and J is TRBJ1-3; D not resolved. Trimming stripped 2 bases from V and 1 base from J, with 6 bases between. The germline V gene has CDR1 KGHSH and CDR2 LQKENI. The CDR3 is made up of 14 amino acids. The CDR3 protein is CASSPSDSGNTIYF. CDR3 coding DNA: TGTGCCAGCTCACCATCGGATTCTGGAAACACCATATATTTT.

In its sample, this clone was seen once. The chain employs TRBV5-1 and TRBJ2-7, with D unresolved. The CDR3 runs to 12 residues. The V gene's germline CDR1 is SGHRS and CDR2 YFSETQ. Trimming shortened V by 6 bases and J by 6 bases, and 13 bases separated the two germline ends. CDR3 protein: CASKRPTGEQYF. DNA of the CDR3: TGCGCCAGCAAGCGTCCCACCGGCGAGCAGTACTTC.